This TCR beta chain is drawn from a study of regulatory T cells in long-lasting Graves disease. This clonotype was seen ten or more times. This sample's time point: newly diagnosed GD, antithyroid drugs for less than 3 months. PBMC-extracted RNA yielded the TCR library. With iRepertoire HTBI primers and Arm-PCR of CDR3 regions, TCR beta libraries were built. MiXCR, applied by TCRdb to the multiplex PCR reads, yields one record per CDR3 protein. The sample has hundreds of thousands of distinct CDR3 sequences, less than 15% seen once. Germline CDR1 and CDR2: SGHDN and FVKESK. V gave up 1 base and J gave up 7 bases, with 8 bases separating them. CDR3 length equals 13 residues. These records were also assigned to another study, of T cells in Graves' hyperthyroidism and ophthalmopathy.

The TCR comes from a man aged 25 to 40 with Graves disease. Sample: peripheral blood mononuclear cells (PBMCs), taken at new diagnosis, from a patient treated with antithyroid drugs. The chain carries TRBV14 and TRBJ1-5, with D hard to call. DNA for the CDR3: TGTGCCAGCAGCCAAGTTCACGGGCAGCCCCAGCATTTT. Its translation is CASSQVHGQPQHF.